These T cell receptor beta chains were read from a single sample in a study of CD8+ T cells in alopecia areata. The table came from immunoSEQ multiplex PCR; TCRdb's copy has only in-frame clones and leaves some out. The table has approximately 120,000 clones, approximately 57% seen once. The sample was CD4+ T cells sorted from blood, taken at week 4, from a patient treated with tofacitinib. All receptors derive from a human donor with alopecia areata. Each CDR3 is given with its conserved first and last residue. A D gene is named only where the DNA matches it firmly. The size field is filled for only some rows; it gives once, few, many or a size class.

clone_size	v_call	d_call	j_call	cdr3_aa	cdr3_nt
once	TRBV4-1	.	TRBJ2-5	CASSHDFTRAIGETQYF	TGCGCCAGCAGCCATGATTTCACTAGAGCTATTGGGGAGACCCAGTACTTC
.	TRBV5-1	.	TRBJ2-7	CASSWGDGGLYEQYF	TGCGCCAGCAGCTGGGGGGACGGGGGCCTTTACGAGCAGTACTTC
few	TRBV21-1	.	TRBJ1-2	CASSKTGYGYTF	TGTGCCAGCAGCAAAACAGGGTATGGCTACACCTTC
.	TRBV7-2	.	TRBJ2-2	CASSLLTQVGELFF	TGTGCCAGCAGCTTACTGACACAAGTCGGGGAGCTGTTTTTT
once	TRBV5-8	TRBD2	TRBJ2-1	CASSLGSGWGEQFF	TGTGCCAGCAGCTTGGGTAGCGGGTGGGGTGAGCAGTTCTTC
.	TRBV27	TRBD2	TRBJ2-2	CASSFPLTSGRISGELFF	TGTGCCAGCAGTTTCCCCCTGACTAGCGGGAGGATCTCCGGGGAGCTGTTTTTT
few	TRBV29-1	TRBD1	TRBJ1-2	CSVDDRGDYGYTF	TGCAGCGTAGACGACAGGGGTGACTATGGCTACACCTTC
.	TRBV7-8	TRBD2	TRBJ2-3	CASSLDLAGSTDTQYF	TGTGCCAGCAGCTTAGACCTAGCGGGGAGCACAGATACGCAGTATTTT
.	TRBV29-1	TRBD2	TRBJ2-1	CSGQRGRYNEQFF	TGCAGCGGACAGCGGGGGCGATACAATGAGCAGTTCTTC
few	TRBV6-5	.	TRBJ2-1	CASTRGSEQFF	TGTGCCAGTACCAGGGGCAGTGAGCAGTTCTTC
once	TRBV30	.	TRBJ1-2	CAWSLDRIYGYTF	TGTGCCTGGAGTCTAGACCGAATCTATGGCTACACCTTC
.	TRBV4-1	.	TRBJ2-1	CASSLGQIGNEQFF	TGCGCCAGCAGCCTTGGACAAATTGGCAATGAGCAGTTCTTC
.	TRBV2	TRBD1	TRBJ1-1	CASSGVTGPNTEAFF	TGTGCCAGCAGTGGAGTGACAGGGCCGAACACTGAAGCTTTCTTT
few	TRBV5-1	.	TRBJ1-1	CASSLGPGEGTEAFF	TGCGCCAGCAGCTTGGGACCCGGGGAGGGCACTGAAGCTTTCTTT
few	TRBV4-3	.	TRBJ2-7	CASSQVGTSSYEQYF	TGCGCCAGCAGCCAAGTGGGGACTTCCTCCTACGAGCAGTACTTC
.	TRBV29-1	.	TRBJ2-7	CSVGVGVSYEQYF	TGCAGCGTTGGAGTGGGAGTAAGCTACGAGCAGTACTTC
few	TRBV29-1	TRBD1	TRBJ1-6	CSAKQGTSSPLHF	TGCAGCGCCAAACAGGGGACGAGTTCACCCCTCCACTTT
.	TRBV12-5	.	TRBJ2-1	CASGPPGSSLYNEQFF	TGTGCTAGTGGTCCCCCCGGAAGCTCCCTCTACAATGAGCAGTTCTTC
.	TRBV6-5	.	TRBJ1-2	CASSYATGSYTF	TGTGCCAGCAGTTACGCTACAGGGAGCTACACCTTC
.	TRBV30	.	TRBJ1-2	CAWSDSGNYGYTF	TGTGCCTGGAGTGACAGTGGAAACTATGGCTACACCTTC
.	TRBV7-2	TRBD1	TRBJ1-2	CASSWDRVGGYTF	TGTGCCAGCAGCTGGGACAGGGTGGGAGGCTACACCTTC
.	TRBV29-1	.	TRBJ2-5	CSVVRAGGETQYF	TGCAGCGTTGTCAGGGCCGGGGGAGAGACCCAGTACTTC
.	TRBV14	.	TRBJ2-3	CASSQLQAWEDTQYF	TGTGCCAGCAGCCAACTACAGGCCTGGGAAGATACGCAGTATTTT
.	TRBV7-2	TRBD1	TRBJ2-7	CASSRTGKGYEQYF	TGTGCCAGCAGCAGGACAGGGAAAGGGTACGAGCAGTACTTC
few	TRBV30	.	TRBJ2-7	CAWSVGQGLYEQYF	TGTGCCTGGAGTGTTGGCCAGGGTCTCTACGAGCAGTACTTC
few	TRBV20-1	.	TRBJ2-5	CSAREETQYF	TGCAGTGCGAGAGAAGAGACCCAGTACTTC
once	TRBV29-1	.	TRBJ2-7	CSGLGQGAYEQYF	TGCAGCGGACTAGGGCAGGGAGCATACGAGCAGTACTTC
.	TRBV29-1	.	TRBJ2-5	CSVGRLLGETQYF	TGCAGCGTTGGACGGCTCCTGGGGGAGACCCAGTACTTC
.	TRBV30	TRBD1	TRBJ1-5	CAWSRRDRGPDQPQHF	TGTGCCTGGAGTCGACGGGACAGGGGTCCTGATCAGCCCCAGCATTTT
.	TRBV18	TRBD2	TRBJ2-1	CASSATGLAYNEQFF	TGTGCCAGCTCCGCTACGGGACTAGCCTACAATGAGCAGTTCTTC
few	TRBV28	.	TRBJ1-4	CASSSSYEKLFF	TGTGCCAGCAGCTCTTCTTATGAAAAACTGTTTTTT
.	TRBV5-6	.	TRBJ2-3	CAFGWALSTDTQYF	TGTGCCTTCGGGTGGGCCTTGAGCACAGATACGCAGTATTTT
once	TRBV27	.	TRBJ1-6	CASTPVRNNSPLHF	TGTGCCAGCACCCCCGTGAGGAATAATTCACCCCTCCACTTT
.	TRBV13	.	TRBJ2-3	CASSHKRITDTQYF	TGTGCCAGCAGCCACAAGCGGATCACAGATACGCAGTATTTT
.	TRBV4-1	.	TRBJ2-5	CASSQFGIEETQYF	TGCGCCAGCAGCCAATTCGGGATAGAGGAGACCCAGTACTTC
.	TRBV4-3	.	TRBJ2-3	CASSQDLADGPTDTQYF	TGCGCCAGCAGCCAAGATTTAGCGGATGGGCCCACAGATACGCAGTATTTT
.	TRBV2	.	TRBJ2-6	CASKRETGANVLTF	TGTGCCAGCAAAAGGGAGACTGGGGCCAACGTCCTGACTTTC
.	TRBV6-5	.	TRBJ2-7	CASSYGTRVYEQYF	TGTGCCAGCAGTTACGGGACGCGGGTATACGAGCAGTACTTC
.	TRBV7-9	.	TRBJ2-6	CASSLQLSGANVLTF	TGTGCCAGCAGCTTACAGCTCTCTGGGGCCAACGTCCTGACTTTC
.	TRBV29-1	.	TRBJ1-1	CSAKVHRWGRDEAFF	TGCAGCGCCAAAGTTCATCGGTGGGGTCGGGACGAAGCTTTCTTT
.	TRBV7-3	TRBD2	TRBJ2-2	CASSARLAGGPGELFF	TGTGCCAGCAGCGCCCGACTAGCGGGAGGCCCCGGGGAGCTGTTTTTT
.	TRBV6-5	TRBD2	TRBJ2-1	CATRDSGRARDEQFF	TGTGCCACCAGGGATAGCGGGAGGGCCAGGGATGAGCAGTTCTTC
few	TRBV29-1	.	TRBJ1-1	CSVEGAFF	TGCAGCGTTGAAGGAGCTTTCTTT
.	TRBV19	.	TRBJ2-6	CASRDFSSGANVLTF	TGTGCCAGTAGGGACTTCTCCTCTGGGGCCAACGTCCTGACTTTC
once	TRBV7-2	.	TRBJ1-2	CASSLSYRANYGYTF	TGTGCCAGCAGCTTAAGCTACAGGGCTAACTATGGCTACACCTTC
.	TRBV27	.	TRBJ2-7	CASSPHYEQYF	TGTGCCAGCAGTCCCCACTACGAGCAGTACTTC
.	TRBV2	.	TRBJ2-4	CATSSSYIQYF	TGTGCCACGTCGAGCAGCTACATTCAGTACTTC
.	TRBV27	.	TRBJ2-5	CASSVRVQETQYF	TGTGCCAGCAGTGTCCGGGTCCAAGAGACCCAGTACTTC
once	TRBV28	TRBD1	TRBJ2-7	CASSAPFGTGSYEQYF	TGTGCCAGCAGTGCGCCCTTTGGGACAGGCTCCTACGAGCAGTACTTC
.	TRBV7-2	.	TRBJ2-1	CASSLEPGIYNEQFF	TGTGCCAGCAGCTTAGAGCCGGGAATCTACAATGAGCAGTTCTTC
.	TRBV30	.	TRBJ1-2	CAWSPGFVYGYTF	TGTGCCTGGAGTCCAGGGTTTGTATATGGCTACACCTTC